The sequence of this T cell receptor beta chain was determined in a study of human T cells and chemical hapten exposure. Study-level information: 2% DPC applied to an approximately 2 cm by approximately 2 cm arm area sensitized donors. The patient population, which was mostly female, had alopecia areata, totalis or universalis.

TCRdb used MiXCR to reprocess the RACE reads, holding one entry per CDR3 protein. The table records some 60,000 distinct CDR3 sequences, around 10% of them present only once. Indicated time point: pre-sensitization, week 0. Treatment noted: therapeutic diphenylcyclopropenone sensitization with weekly scalp DPC. Someone pulled total RNA out of unfractionated whole blood. This clonotype appeared a few times. Germline V gives CDR1 MNHEY, CDR2 SMNVEV (reference sequence). V shed 3 bases and J shed 9 bases, with 15 bases lying between them. The CDR3 runs to 14 residues. The chain recombines TRBV27 with TRBJ2-1; D remains unclear. Sequencing was performed on whole blood, taken in connection with sensitization to the hapten diphenylcyclopropenone (DPC). The TCR comes from a middle-aged woman with alopecia areata. Some clones in this sample may be carry-over from other donors' samples. The CDR3 is CASSFSGLYTEQFF. The DNA of the CDR3 is TGTGCCAGCAGTTTTTCGGGTCTGTATACTGAGCAGTTCTTC.